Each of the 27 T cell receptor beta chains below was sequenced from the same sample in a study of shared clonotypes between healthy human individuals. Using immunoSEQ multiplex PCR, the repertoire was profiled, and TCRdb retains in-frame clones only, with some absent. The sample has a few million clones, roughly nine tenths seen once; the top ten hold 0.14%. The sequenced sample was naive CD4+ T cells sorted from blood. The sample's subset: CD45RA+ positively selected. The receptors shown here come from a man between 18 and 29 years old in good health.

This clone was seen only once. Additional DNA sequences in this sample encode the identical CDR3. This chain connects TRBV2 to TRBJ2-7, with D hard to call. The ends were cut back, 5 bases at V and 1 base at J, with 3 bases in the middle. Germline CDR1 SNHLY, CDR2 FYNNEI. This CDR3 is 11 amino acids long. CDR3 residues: CASSTSYEQYF. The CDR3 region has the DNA TGTGCCAGCAGTACATCCTACGAGCAGTACTTC.

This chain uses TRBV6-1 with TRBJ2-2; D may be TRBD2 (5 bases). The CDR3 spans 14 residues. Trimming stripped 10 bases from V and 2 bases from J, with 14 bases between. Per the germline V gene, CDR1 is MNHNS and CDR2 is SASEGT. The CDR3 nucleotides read TGTGCCATCCCTGGAGGAGGAAACACCGGGGAGCTGTTTTTT. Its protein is CAIPGGGNTGELFF.

CDR3 coding DNA: TGTGCCAGCAGCTCCCATGGGGCTAGCGGGCTTTACGAGCAGTACTTC. It is translated as CASSSHGASGLYEQYF. V usage is TRBV5-6 and J usage is TRBJ2-7; 8 positions match TRBD2. Trimming took 3 bases from V and 4 from J; bases not matched to a gene: 12. Per the germline V gene, CDR1 is SGHDT and CDR2 is YYEEEE. CDR3 length: 16 amino acids.

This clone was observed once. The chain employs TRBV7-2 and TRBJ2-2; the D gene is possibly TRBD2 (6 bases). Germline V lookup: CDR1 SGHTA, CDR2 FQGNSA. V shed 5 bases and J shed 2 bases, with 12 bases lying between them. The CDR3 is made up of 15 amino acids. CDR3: CASSRGEVNTGELFF. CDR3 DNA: TGTGCCAGCAGCCGTGGGGAGGTAAACACCGGGGAGCTGTTTTTT.

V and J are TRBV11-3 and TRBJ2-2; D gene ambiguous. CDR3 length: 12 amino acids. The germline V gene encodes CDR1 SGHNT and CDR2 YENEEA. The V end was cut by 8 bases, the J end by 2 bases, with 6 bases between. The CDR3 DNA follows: TGTGCCAGCCACGGTAACACCGGGGAGCTGTTTTTT. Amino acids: CASHGNTGELFF.

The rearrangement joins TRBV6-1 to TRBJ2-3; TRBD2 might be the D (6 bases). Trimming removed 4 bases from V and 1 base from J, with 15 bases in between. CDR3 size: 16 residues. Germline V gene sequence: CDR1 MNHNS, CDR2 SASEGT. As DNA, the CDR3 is TGTGCCAGCAGTGGATTAGCGGTCTATGGCACAGATACGCAGTATTTT. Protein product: CASSGLAVYGTDTQYF.

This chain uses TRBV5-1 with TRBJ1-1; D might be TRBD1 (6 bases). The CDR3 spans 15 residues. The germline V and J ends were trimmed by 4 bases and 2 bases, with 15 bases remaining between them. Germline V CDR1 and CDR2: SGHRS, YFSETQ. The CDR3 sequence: CASSPITGLNTEAFF. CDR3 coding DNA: TGCGCCAGCAGCCCTATAACAGGGCTAAACACTGAAGCTTTCTTT.

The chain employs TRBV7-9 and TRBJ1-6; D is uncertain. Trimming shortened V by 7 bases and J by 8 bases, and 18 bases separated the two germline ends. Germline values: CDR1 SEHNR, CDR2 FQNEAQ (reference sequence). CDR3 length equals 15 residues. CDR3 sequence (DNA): TGTGCCAGCACAGCTTCCCGTGGGCTAGATTCACCCCTCCACTTT. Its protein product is CASTASRGLDSPLHF. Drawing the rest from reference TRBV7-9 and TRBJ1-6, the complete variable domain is DTGVSQNPRHKITKRGQNVTFRCDPISEHNRLYWYRQTLGQGPEFLTYFQNEAQLEKSRLLSDRFSAERPKGSFSTLEIQRTEQGDSAMYLCASTASRGLDSPLHFGNGTRLTVT.

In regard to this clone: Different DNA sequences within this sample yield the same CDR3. The CDR3 here is CASSLAGGQETQYF. CDR3 bases: TGTGCCAGCAGCTTGGCGGGGGGCCAAGAGACCCAGTACTTC. This chain connects TRBV5-5 to TRBJ2-5, with TRBD2 matching 7 bases. Germline loops: CDR1 SGHKS, CDR2 YYEKEE (reference sequence). There are 14 residues in the CDR3. V was clipped by 0 bases and J by 1 base; unmatched bases: 0.

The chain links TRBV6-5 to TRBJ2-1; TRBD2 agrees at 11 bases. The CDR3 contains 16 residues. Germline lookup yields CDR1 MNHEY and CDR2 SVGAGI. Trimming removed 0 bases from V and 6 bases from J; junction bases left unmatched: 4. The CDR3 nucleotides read TGTGCCAGCAGTTACTCGACCCTAGCGGGAGGCAATGAGCAGTTCTTC. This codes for CASSYSTLAGGNEQFF.

The CDR3 reads CASSPAGQGYYSGNTIYF. The CDR3 nucleotides read TGTGCCAGCAGCCCAGCGGGACAGGGGTACTACTCTGGAAACACCATATATTTT. The chain combines TRBV7-9 with TRBJ1-3; 10 bases fit TRBD1. Trimming took 5 bases from V and 0 from J; bases not matched to a gene: 10. Germline V gene data show CDR1 as SEHNR and CDR2 as FQNEAQ (reference sequence). CDR3 length: 18 amino acids.

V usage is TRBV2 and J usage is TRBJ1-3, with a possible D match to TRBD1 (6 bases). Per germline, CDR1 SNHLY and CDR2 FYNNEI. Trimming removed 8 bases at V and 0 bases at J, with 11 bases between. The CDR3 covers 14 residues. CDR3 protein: CASQGQYSGNTIYF. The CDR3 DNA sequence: TGTGCCAGCCAAGGACAGTACTCTGGAAACACCATATATTTT.

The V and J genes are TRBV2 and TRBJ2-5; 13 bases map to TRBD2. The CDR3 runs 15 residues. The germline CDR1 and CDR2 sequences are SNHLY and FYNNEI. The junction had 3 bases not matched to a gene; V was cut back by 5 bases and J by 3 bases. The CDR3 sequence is CASSILAGGEETQYF. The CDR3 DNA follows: TGTGCCAGCAGTATACTAGCGGGAGGGGAAGAGACCCAGTACTTC.

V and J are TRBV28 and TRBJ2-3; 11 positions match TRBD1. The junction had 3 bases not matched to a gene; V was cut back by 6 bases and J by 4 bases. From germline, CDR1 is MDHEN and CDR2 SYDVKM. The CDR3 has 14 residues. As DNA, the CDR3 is TGTGCCAGCAGACGGGACAGGGGGGCAGATACGCAGTATTTT. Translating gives CASRRDRGADTQYF.

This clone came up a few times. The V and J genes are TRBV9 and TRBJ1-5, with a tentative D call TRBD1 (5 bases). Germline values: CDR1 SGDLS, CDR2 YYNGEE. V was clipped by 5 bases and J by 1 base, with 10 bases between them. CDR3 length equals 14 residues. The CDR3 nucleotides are TGTGCCAGCAGTGGGACCCAAAGCAATCAGCCCCAGCATTTT. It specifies CASSGTQSNQPQHF.

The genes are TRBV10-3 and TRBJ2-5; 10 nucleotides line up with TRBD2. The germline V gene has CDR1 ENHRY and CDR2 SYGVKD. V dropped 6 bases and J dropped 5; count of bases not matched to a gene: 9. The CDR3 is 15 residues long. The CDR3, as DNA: TGTGCCATCAGGCCCGGACTAGCGGATGGGGAGACCCAGTACTTC. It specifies CAIRPGLADGETQYF.

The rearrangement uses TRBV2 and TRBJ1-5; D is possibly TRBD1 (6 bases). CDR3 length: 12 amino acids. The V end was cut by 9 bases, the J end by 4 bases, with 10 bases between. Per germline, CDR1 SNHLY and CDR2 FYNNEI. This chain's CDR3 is CASQGWNQPQHF. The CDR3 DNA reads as TGTGCCAGTCAGGGGTGGAATCAGCCCCAGCATTTT.

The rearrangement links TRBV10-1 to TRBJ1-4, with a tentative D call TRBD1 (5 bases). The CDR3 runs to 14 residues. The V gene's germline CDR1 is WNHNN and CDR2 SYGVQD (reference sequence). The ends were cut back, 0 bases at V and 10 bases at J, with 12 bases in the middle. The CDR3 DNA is TGCGCCAGCAGTGAGTCGATTCAGGGAGGAAAACTGTTTTTT. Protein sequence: CASSESIQGGKLFF.

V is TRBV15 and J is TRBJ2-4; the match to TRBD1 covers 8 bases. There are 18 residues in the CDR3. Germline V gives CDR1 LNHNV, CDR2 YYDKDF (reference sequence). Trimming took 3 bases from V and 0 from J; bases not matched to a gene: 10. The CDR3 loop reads CATSSPDRVILAKNIQYF. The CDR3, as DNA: TGTGCCACCAGCAGTCCGGACAGGGTTATTCTAGCCAAAAACATTCAGTACTTC.

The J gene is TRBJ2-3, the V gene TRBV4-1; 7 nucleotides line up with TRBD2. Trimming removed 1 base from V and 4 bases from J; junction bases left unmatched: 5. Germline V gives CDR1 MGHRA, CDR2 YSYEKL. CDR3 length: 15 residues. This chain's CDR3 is CASSQGGSGSDTQYF. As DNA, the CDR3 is TGCGCCAGCAGCCAAGGGGGTAGCGGGTCAGATACGCAGTATTTT.

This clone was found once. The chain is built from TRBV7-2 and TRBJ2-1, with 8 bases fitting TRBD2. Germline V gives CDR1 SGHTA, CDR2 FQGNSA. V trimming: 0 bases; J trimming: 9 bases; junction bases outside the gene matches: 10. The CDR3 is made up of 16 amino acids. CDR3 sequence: CASSLALSGRSVEQFF. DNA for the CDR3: TGTGCCAGCAGCTTAGCCCTGAGCGGGAGAAGTGTTGAGCAGTTCTTC.

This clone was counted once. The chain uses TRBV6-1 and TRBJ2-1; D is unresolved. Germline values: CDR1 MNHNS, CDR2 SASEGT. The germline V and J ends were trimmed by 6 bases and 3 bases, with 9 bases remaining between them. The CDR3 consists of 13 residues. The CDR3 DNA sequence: TGTGCCAGCAGGATCGGAAACTACAATGAGCAGTTCTTC. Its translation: CASRIGNYNEQFF.

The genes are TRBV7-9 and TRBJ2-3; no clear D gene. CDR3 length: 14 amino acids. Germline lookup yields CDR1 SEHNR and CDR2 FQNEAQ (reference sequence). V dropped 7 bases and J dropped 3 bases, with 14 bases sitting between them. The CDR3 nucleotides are TGTGCCAGCATCCCCGGCCACAAAACAGATACGCAGTATTTT. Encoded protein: CASIPGHKTDTQYF.

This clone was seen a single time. CDR3 nucleotide sequence: TGTGCCAGCTCAAGGGGCTTGCGCAACGAGCAGTACTTC. This translates into CASSRGLRNEQYF. The V and J genes are TRBV6-5 and TRBJ2-7; a weak D match, TRBD1 (5 bases). Germline assignment: CDR1 MNHEY and CDR2 SVGAGI. The ends were cut back, 8 bases at V and 5 bases at J, with 16 bases in the middle. This CDR3 contains 13 residues.

Written as DNA, the CDR3 is TGTGCCAGCAGCCGGACGGCGGGGATCTCACCCCTCCACTTT. Protein sequence: CASSRTAGISPLHF. The V call is TRBV7-2, the J call TRBJ1-6; no firm D call. This CDR3 has 14 residues. Deletions cut 5 bases from V and 10 bases from J, with 15 bases between. Germline CDR1 reads SGHTA; CDR2 reads FQGNSA. Variable domain in full (rest from reference TRBV7-2 and TRBJ1-6): GAGVSQSPSNKVTEKGKDVELRCDPISGHTALYWYRQSLGQGLEFLIYFQGNSAPDKSGLPSDRFSAERTGGSVSTLTIQRTQQEDSAVYLCASSRTAGISPLHFGNGTRLTVT.

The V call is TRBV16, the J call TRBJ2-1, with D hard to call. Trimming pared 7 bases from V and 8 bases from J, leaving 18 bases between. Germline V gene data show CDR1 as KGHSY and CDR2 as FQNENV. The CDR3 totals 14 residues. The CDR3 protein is CASTRVRTSHEQFF. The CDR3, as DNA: TGTGCCAGCACCCGAGTTCGCACCTCACATGAGCAGTTCTTC.

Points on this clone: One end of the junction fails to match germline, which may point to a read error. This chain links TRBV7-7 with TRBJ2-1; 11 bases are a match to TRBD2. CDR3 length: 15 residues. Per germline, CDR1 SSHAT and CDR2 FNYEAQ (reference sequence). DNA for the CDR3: TGTGCTAGCAGCTTAGCGGGGGGGCTTAGCAATGAGCAGTTCTTC. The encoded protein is CASSLAGGLSNEQFF.